This entry lists 6 T cell receptor beta chains sequenced from one sample in a study of shared clonotypes between healthy human individuals. Here immunoSEQ multiplex PCR was the method, and the copy in TCRdb shows in-frame clones only, minus some. Of about 2.3 million clones in the sample, just over 90% were seen once. Sequenced sample: naive CD4+ T cells from PBMCs. This sample's subset: CD45RA+ positively selected. These receptors were taken from a young man in good health. Some clones in this sample may be carry-over from other donors' samples.

V gene TRBV5-6 combines with J gene TRBJ2-1; D gene unclear. Germline CDR1 is SGHDT and CDR2 is YYEEEE. The length of the CDR3 is 13 residues. With 0 bases removed from V and 9 bases from J, the gap between germline ends came to 10 bases. CDR3 loop: CASSLGDKGEQFF. The CDR3 DNA sequence: TGTGCCAGCAGCTTGGGCGACAAGGGTGAGCAGTTCTTC.

The chain recombines TRBV7-2 with TRBJ2-7; maybe TRBD2 (6 bases). CDR1 is SGHTA and CDR2 is FQGNSA in the germline V gene. V lost 1 base to trimming and J lost 7 bases, with 17 bases between them. CDR3 length: 15 amino acids. CDR3 in DNA: TGTGCCAGCAGCTTAGAACGGGGGTGGTCTCGGGAGCAGTACTTC. Translating gives CASSLERGWSREQYF.

This chain joins TRBV10-3 and TRBJ1-1, with 7 bases lining up with TRBD1. The V segment lost 6 bases and the J segment 4 bases; nucleotides outside the gene matches: 11. This CDR3 region has 15 residues. Germline CDR1 and CDR2: ENHRY and SYGVKD. As DNA, the CDR3 is TGTGCCATCAGGAGACAGGGCGTATACGGCACTGAAGCTTTCTTT. Its translation is CAIRRQGVYGTEAFF.

The chain is built from TRBV5-1 and TRBJ2-5; D is uncertain. Germline V gene lookup returns CDR1 SGHRS and CDR2 YFSETQ. The CDR3 sequence is 13 residues long. V lost 0 bases and J 5 bases, leaving 8 bases between the germline ends. CDR3 DNA sequence: TGCGCCAGCAGCTTGGGACATTGGGAGACCCAGTACTTC. Amino acids: CASSLGHWETQYF.

The chain carries TRBV28 and TRBJ2-2; 7 bases align to TRBD1. The CDR3 runs to 16 residues. CDR1 is MDHEN and CDR2 is SYDVKM in the germline V gene. V shed 4 bases, J shed 2 bases, and the junction held 7 bases outside the gene matches. CDR3: CASSSPGQRNTGELFF. In nucleotides, the CDR3 is TGTGCCAGCAGTTCACCGGGACAGAGAAACACCGGGGAGCTGTTTTTT. Using reference TRBV28 and TRBJ2-2 for the parts outside the CDR3, the full variable domain is DVKVTQSSRYLVKRTGEKVFLECVQDMDHENMFWYRQDPGLGLRLIYFSYDVKMKEKGDIPEGYSVSREKKERFSLILESASTNQTSMYLCASSSPGQRNTGELFFGEGSRLTVL.

The DNA of the CDR3 is TGTGCCAGCAGCGTAGCTACTTCGGCAGGGGGCCTTTTCTACGAGCAGTACTTC. Its translation is CASSVATSAGGLFYEQYF. The rearrangement uses TRBV9 and TRBJ2-7; 8 bases are a match to TRBD1. The CDR3 sequence is 18 residues long. With 0 bases clipped from V and 3 bases from J, the junction kept 14 bases outside the gene matches. Germline CDR1 SGDLS, CDR2 YYNGEE.